This section outlines one T cell receptor beta chain sequence together with its context. Its specificity is not known. TCRdb re-called the 5' RACE reads and gives one entry per CDR3 protein, without DNA. The listing records approximately 420,000 distinct CDR3 sequences. The entry originates in a study of T cells expressing NK-cell markers. Findings and caveats of the study: In more than 5 donors, dominant CD3+CD56+NKG2C+ clones formed about 1.0-8% of CD8+ cells.

The germline V gene encodes CDR1 ENHRY and CDR2 SYGVKD. The CDR3 has 13 amino acids. Sequenced material: blood T cells: a sorted CD56 or NKG2C T cell subset, CD4+ or CD8+ T cells, or bulk PBMC T cells (not recorded which). The chain joins TRBV10-3 to TRBJ2-1. This TCR was recovered from a woman aged 50 to 60 in good health. CDR3 protein: CAISDGLNNEQFF.